This TCR beta chain was documented in a study of blood T cell repertoires in COVID-19. Study in general: Spain, Italy and the United States supplied samples that represented acute and convalescent COVID-19.

Sequencing was performed with immunoSEQ multiplex PCR; in TCRdb, only in-frame clones are kept and a portion is missing. The sample holds some 220,000 clones, 70% to 90% seen once. Enrolled during active infection, Seattle patients were then followed longitudinally. CDR1 is SGHVS, CDR2 FQNEAQ, per germline. The CDR3 runs to 15 residues. The V and J ends lost 0 bases and 0 bases respectively, with 9 bases between them. Sequenced sample: peripheral blood. The chain carries TRBV7-8 and TRBJ2-7, with a possible D match to TRBD2 (5 bases). This TCR was recovered from a woman in her seventies with COVID-19, enrolled during active disease. CDR3 amino acids: CASSLAAASSYEQYF. CDR3 coding DNA: TGTGCCAGCAGCTTAGCAGCGGCTAGCTCCTACGAGCAGTACTTC. Drawing the rest from reference TRBV7-8 and TRBJ2-7, the complete variable domain is GAGVSQSPRYKVAKRGQDVALRCDPISGHVSLFWYQQALGQGPEFLTYFQNEAQLDKSGLPSDRFFAERPEGSVSTLKIQRTQQEDSAVYLCASSLAAASSYEQYFGPGTRLTVT.